The subject of this entry is one T cell receptor (beta chain). The data were obtained in a study of T cell responses to AZD1222 COVID-19 vaccine. Sequencing used immunoSEQ multiplex PCR; TCRdb keeps in-frame clones, though not all of them. Of approximately 130,000 clones listed, around 83% are singletons. The receptor's source is an adult who received the AZD1222 COVID-19 vaccine. This material consisted of peripheral blood, taken 28 days after the second AZD1222 dose.

CDR3 DNA: TGTGCCAGCTCACCACTGAAAGATCAGCCCCAGCATTTT. Protein: CASSPLKDQPQHF. This sequence joins TRBV18 and TRBJ1-5, with no clear D. This CDR3 spans 13 amino acids. The germline CDR1 and CDR2 sequences are KGHSH and LQKENI. The V and J ends lost 1 base and 5 bases respectively, with 6 bases between them.